The TCR beta chain described here comes from a study of shared clonotypes between healthy human individuals. Findings of the study overall: It was the few donors that limited the genetic and exposure-history diversity represented.

With respect to this clone: Antigen specificity is unknown.

The CDR3 consists of 16 residues. Germline CDR1 and CDR2: MDHEN and SYDVKM. After removal of 4 bases from V and 2 bases from J, the junction contained 5 bases not matched to a gene. Here immunoSEQ multiplex PCR was the method, and the copy in TCRdb shows in-frame clones only, minus some. There are approximately 2.3 million clones in the sample; more than 80% occur only once, and 0.3% to 0.4% lies in the top ten. The sequence came from a man between 18 and 29 years old in good health. Some clones in this sample may be carry-over from other donors' samples. The V call is TRBV28, the J call TRBJ1-3; the match to TRBD1 covers 10 bases. Sequencing used naive CD4+ T cells from PBMCs. Subset indicated: CD45RA+ positively selected. This chain's CDR3 is CASSSPGTGAGNTIYF. The CDR3 DNA follows: TGTGCCAGCAGTTCCCCCGGGACAGGGGCTGGAAACACCATATATTTT.